This T cell receptor (beta chain) was sequenced for a study of tumor-infiltrating lymphocytes in oesophageal squamous cell carcinoma. This clonotype turned up a few times. An end of the junction differs from the germline gene, which may be a read error. One entry per CDR3 protein, called by TCRdb with MiXCR from the PCR reads. The sample yields around 12,000 distinct CDR3 sequences, around 50% seen once. The V gene's germline CDR1 is SGHAT and CDR2 FQNNGV. The CDR3 has 14 amino acids. The sequenced sample was esophageal tumor tissue. The V gene is TRBV11-2, the J gene TRBJ2-5, with D perhaps matching TRBD1 (5 bases). This receptor was obtained from a female donor with esophageal squamous cell carcinoma. The CDR3 region has the DNA TGTGCCAGCAGCTGGACGGACAATAATTCACCCCTCCACTTC. Protein sequence: CASSWTDNNSPLHF. Based on the CDR3 plus reference TRBV11-2 and TRBJ2-5, the full variable domain is EAGVAQSPRYKIIEKRQSVAFWCNPISGHATLYWYQQILGQGPKLLIQFQNNGVVDDSQLPKDRFSAERLKGVDSTLKIQPAKLEDSAVYLCASSWTDNNSPLHFGPGTRLLVL.